The 10 T cell receptor beta chains below were found in one sample sequenced in a study of regulatory T cells in long-lasting Graves disease (dated by TCRdb to about 2021). The label giving this sample's time point can be read as: newly diagnosed GD, antithyroid drugs for less than 3 months. RNA was extracted from PBMCs in TRIzol for both TCR sequencing and RNA sequencing. The library was generated by multiplex PCR. Reads for this sample came from an Illumina HiSeq 4000. iRepertoire HTBI primers and Arm-PCR amplification of CDR3 regions were used to construct TCR beta libraries. Through fastp at Q25 and MiXCR, TCRdb rebuilt clones from the public reads, retaining in-frame beta chains. Entries are consolidated by CDR3 protein sequence, retaining the most common genes and DNA. Counted in this sample were a few hundred thousand distinct CDR3 sequences; about a sixth of them appeared once. The top ten clones comprise just under 30% of the sample.

These data are also associated with another study on T cells in Graves' hyperthyroidism and ophthalmopathy.

The starting material was peripheral blood mononuclear cells (PBMCs), obtained at new diagnosis, from a patient treated with antithyroid drugs. These receptors were taken from a man between 40 and 49 years old with Graves disease. Donor details come from another sample of the same person, matched by shared clones.

Regarding this clonotype: This probably arose from a read error, given a far larger clone one base away. The rearrangement joins TRBV20-1 to TRBJ2-5, with 11 bases fitting TRBD2. Unmatched junction bases numbered 14, after V lost 6 bases and J lost 11 bases. CDR1 is DFQATT, CDR2 SNEGSKA, per germline (reference sequence). The CDR3 extends over 14 amino acids. The CDR3 spells CSADRLAGRNEQYF. CDR3 coding DNA: TGCAGTGCGGACCGACTAGCGGGGCGCAATGAGCAGTACTTC.

V and J are TRBV4-1 and TRBJ2-1; 11 bases align to TRBD2. Germline V gives CDR1 MGHRA, CDR2 YSYEKL. The CDR3 consists of 20 residues. The J segment lost 10 bases and the V segment lost 0 bases, leaving 20 bases of the junction unmatched. The CDR3 here is CASSQDDLAGGPGGWREQFF. As DNA, the CDR3 is TGCGCCAGCAGCCAAGATGACTTAGCGGGGGGGCCAGGTGGATGGAGAGAGCAGTTCTTC.

This clonotype was counted at least ten times. This chain joins TRBV5-1 and TRBJ1-4; no firm D call. Deletions cut 0 bases from V and 5 bases from J, with 17 bases between. The length of the CDR3 is 17 residues. CDR1 SGHRS and CDR2 YFSETQ come from the germline V gene. For the CDR3, the DNA is TGCGCCAGCAGCTTGGGTTCTCACGGCCGCCTCAATGAAAAACTGTTTTTT. As protein: CASSLGSHGRLNEKLFF. Full variable domain (missing parts from reference TRBV5-1 and TRBJ1-4): KAGVTQTPRYLIKTRGQQVTLSCSPISGHRSVSWYQQTPGQGLQFLFEYFSETQRNKGNFPGRFSGRQFSNSRSEMNVSTLELGDSALYLCASSLGSHGRLNEKLFFGSGTQLSVL.

The chain links TRBV7-2 to TRBJ2-2; possibly TRBD1 or TRBD2 for D (5 bases each). The V gene lost 5 bases and the J gene lost 5 bases, with 21 bases spanning the gap. The germline V gene has CDR1 SGHTA and CDR2 FQGNSA. The CDR3 is 17 amino acids. The CDR3 here is CASSRAPGRSRTGELFF. The CDR3 DNA is TGTGCCAGCAGCCGGGCACCGGGGCGGTCTCGGACCGGGGAGCTGTTTTTT.

The V call is TRBV5-1, the J call TRBJ1-1, with a possible D match to TRBD1 (6 bases). In germline, CDR1 is SGHRS, CDR2 YFSETQ. This CDR3 spans 14 amino acids. V dropped 3 bases and J dropped 5 bases, with 14 bases sitting between them. Here the CDR3 reads CASSWRGGRTEAFF. CDR3 DNA sequence: TGCGCCAGCAGCTGGAGGGGGGGGAGAACTGAAGCTTTCTTT.

This CDR3 is CASSNRDQETQYF. The CDR3 coding sequence is TGTGCCAGCAGTAACAGAGACCAAGAGACCCAGTACTTC. The V and J genes are TRBV12-3 or TRBV12-4 and TRBJ2-5; D remains unclear. This CDR3 spans 13 amino acids. Deletions cut 5 bases from V and 0 bases from J, with 7 bases between.

This chain links TRBV19 with TRBJ1-1; unclear D gene. V dropped 3 bases and J dropped 7 bases, with 9 bases sitting between them. This CDR3 contains 12 residues. The germline V gene encodes CDR1 LNHDA and CDR2 SQIVND (reference sequence). The DNA of the CDR3 is TGTGCCAGTAGTATTCTAGGATTTGAAGCTTTCTTT. Translation gives CASSILGFEAFF.

There are many counts of this clonotype. The V and J genes are TRBV7-9 and TRBJ1-4; perhaps TRBD1 as D (5 bases). V shed 1 base and J shed 8 bases, with 11 bases lying between them. This CDR3 comprises 14 residues. Per germline, CDR1 SEHNR and CDR2 FQNEAQ (reference sequence). The CDR3: CASSLGGGAEKLFF. DNA for the CDR3: TGTGCCAGCAGCTTAGGGGGGGGAGCAGAAAAACTGTTTTTT.

This clonotype was recorded at least ten times. The chain combines TRBV20-1 with TRBJ1-6; 7 nucleotides align to TRBD1. The CDR3 spans 17 residues. V gave up 3 bases and J gave up 6 bases; unmatched junction bases: 14. Germline CDR1 and CDR2: DFQATT and SNEGSKA (reference sequence). For the CDR3, the DNA is TGCAGTGCTAGGGAGCGCCCTGAGGGGGCACTTAATTCACCCCTCCACTTT. Translating gives CSARERPEGALNSPLHF.

This clonotype was seen repeatedly, ten times or more. V usage is TRBV5-1 and J usage is TRBJ2-3, with D maybe TRBD1 (5 bases). This CDR3 has 14 amino acids. V gave up 1 base and J gave up 6 bases, with 12 bases separating them. CDR1 is SGHRS and CDR2 is YFSETQ in the germline V gene. The CDR3 DNA sequence: TGCGCCAGCAGCTTGTCAAGGGGCGGTGATACGCAGTATTTT. Translated: CASSLSRGGDTQYF.